These T cell receptor beta chains were read from a single sample in a study of cytotoxic CD8 clonotypes in ibrutinib-treated CLL. Sequencing was performed with immunoSEQ multiplex PCR; in TCRdb, only in-frame clones are kept and a portion is missing. The repertoire holds under 200,000 clones, with 81% as singletons. Sequenced here: PBMCs, sampled after 12 months of ibrutinib treatment. These receptor sequences come from a human donor with chronic lymphocytic leukemia. The CDR3 runs from the conserved cysteine through the conserved F or W. Fields, in order: V gene, J gene, CDR3 length, D gene, clone size, CDR3 DNA, CDR3 protein. D genes are given only for firm matches. Not all rows give a size; the values are once, few, many and, for expanded clones, a class.

v_gene: TRBV7-9; j_gene: TRBJ1-4; len: 17; d_gene: .; abundance: once; CDR3nt: TGTGCCAGCAGCTTAGAGCGCCTACGCGGGGCGGATGAAAAACTGTTTTTT; CDR3aa: CASSLERLRGADEKLFF
v_gene: TRBV27; j_gene: TRBJ2-3; len: 15; d_gene: .; abundance: .; CDR3nt: TGTGCCAGCAGTTTATATCGCGGGGGCACAGATACGCAGTATTTT; CDR3aa: CASSLYRGGTDTQYF
v_gene: TRBV4-1; j_gene: TRBJ2-2; len: 13; d_gene: .; abundance: .; CDR3nt: TGCGCCAGCAGCCACAAAATAGCCGGGGAGCTGTTTTTT; CDR3aa: CASSHKIAGELFF
v_gene: TRBV19; j_gene: TRBJ1-5; len: 16; d_gene: TRBD1; abundance: once; CDR3nt: TGTGCCAGTAGTACTTCTCGGGACAGGGGGAATCAGCCCCAGCATTTT; CDR3aa: CASSTSRDRGNQPQHF
v_gene: TRBV27; j_gene: TRBJ2-7; len: 11; d_gene: .; abundance: .; CDR3nt: TGTGCCAGCAGTCCCTCCTACGAGCAGTACTTC; CDR3aa: CASSPSYEQYF
v_gene: TRBV28; j_gene: TRBJ2-3; len: 15; d_gene: TRBD1; abundance: .; CDR3nt: TGTGCCAGCAGTTTCATCTCCAGGGGGCGGGATACGCAGTATTTT; CDR3aa: CASSFISRGRDTQYF
v_gene: TRBV5-1; j_gene: TRBJ2-1; len: 12; d_gene: .; abundance: .; CDR3nt: TGCGCCAGCAGCTCGCTAGGCAATGAGCAGTTCTTC; CDR3aa: CASSSLGNEQFF
v_gene: TRBV6-5; j_gene: TRBJ2-7; len: 14; d_gene: .; abundance: .; CDR3nt: TGTGCCAGCAGGAGTATGAGGAATGTCTACGAGCAGTACTTC; CDR3aa: CASRSMRNVYEQYF
v_gene: TRBV7-2; j_gene: TRBJ2-1; len: 15; d_gene: .; abundance: .; CDR3nt: TGTGCCAGCAGCTTAGTTGACGGCAGACGCAATGAGCAGTTCTTC; CDR3aa: CASSLVDGRRNEQFF
v_gene: TRBV29-1; j_gene: TRBJ1-5; len: 18; d_gene: TRBD1; abundance: .; CDR3nt: TGCAGCGTTACCTTAAGGGACAGGGGATTTTATAGCAATCAGCCCCAGCATTTT; CDR3aa: CSVTLRDRGFYSNQPQHF
v_gene: TRBV28; j_gene: TRBJ2-1; len: 16; d_gene: TRBD2; abundance: .; CDR3nt: TGTGCCAGCAGTTTGCCCGGCGGGGGGCTCCACAATGAGCAGTTCTTC; CDR3aa: CASSLPGGGLHNEQFF